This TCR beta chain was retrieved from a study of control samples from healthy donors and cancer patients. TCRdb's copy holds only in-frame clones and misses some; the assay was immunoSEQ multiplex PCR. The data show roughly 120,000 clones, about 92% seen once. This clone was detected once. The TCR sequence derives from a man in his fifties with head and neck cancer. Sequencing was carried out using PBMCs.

CDR3 sequence (DNA): TGTGCCAGCAGTTACTCGACGGTAGCGGGGATCAATGAGCAGTTCTTC. Amino acid sequence: CASSYSTVAGINEQFF. The V gene is TRBV6-2 or TRBV6-3, the J gene TRBJ2-1; 8 bases are shared with TRBD2. The trim removed 0 bases at V and 6 bases at J, leaving 7 bases unmatched. Germline V gene sequence: CDR1 MNHEY, CDR2 SVGEGT. There are 16 residues in the CDR3.